These 4 T cell receptor beta chains came from one sample sequenced in a study of beta chain features in type 1 diabetes. Study-wide results and limits: Moderate yet significant TCRB CDR3 shortening was seen in Type 1 diabetes patients in all four CD4+ subsets.

Which antigens these TCRs recognize remains unknown. The isolated RNA, all of it, was reverse transcribed, so expressed TCRB transcripts were what got sequenced. The data were produced by immunoSEQ multiplex PCR, yet TCRdb's version contains in-frame clones alone and is incomplete. Of roughly 290,000 clones in the sample, 15% were seen once. The sequenced sample consisted of naive CD4+ T cells from blood. These receptors came from a young man with type 1 diabetes.

In this sample, this clone turned up a few times. The chain employs TRBV10-3 and TRBJ1-5; the D is unclear. V lost 0 bases to trimming and J lost 2 bases, with 5 bases between them. This CDR3 has 14 amino acids. Germline CDR1 ENHRY, CDR2 SYGVKD. In DNA form, the CDR3 reads TGTGCCATCAGTGAGTCGGGCGGCAATCAGCCCCAGCATTTT. It translates to CAISESGGNQPQHF.

This clone was detected a few times. The chain joins TRBV30 to TRBJ1-1; no reliable D call. V lost 8 bases and J lost 4, with 20 bases in between. Germline V lookup: CDR1 GTSNPN, CDR2 SVGIG (reference sequence). This CDR3 comprises 14 residues. Written as DNA, the CDR3 is TGTGCCGTGGGAGTAGGCGGCTTGGGCACTGAAGCTTTCTTT. It yields the protein CAVGVGGLGTEAFF.

This chain uses TRBV2 with TRBJ2-1, with 13 bases aligning to TRBD2. The CDR3 is 15 residues long. The ends lost 6 bases at V and 4 bases at J; junction bases unmatched: 3. Germline CDR1 and CDR2: SNHLY and FYNNEI. The CDR3 region has the DNA TGTGCCAGCAGGGCACTAGCGGGAGGGTACAATGAGCAGTTCTTC. This translates into CASRALAGGYNEQFF. The complete variable domain, with remaining parts taken from reference TRBV2 and TRBJ2-1, reads EPEVTQTPSHQVTQMGQEVILRCVPISNHLYFYWYRQILGQKVEFLVSFYNNEISEKSEIFDDQFSVERPDGSNFTLKIRSTKLEDSAMYFCASRALAGGYNEQFFGPGTRLTVL.

The chain links TRBV7-2 to TRBJ2-1, with TRBD2 identical over 9 bases. In germline, CDR1 is SGHTA, CDR2 FQGNSA. This CDR3 is 15 amino acids long. V trimming: 3 bases; J trimming: 4 bases; junction bases outside the gene matches: 4. In DNA, the CDR3 is TGTGCCAGCAGCTTTGCGGGGGGGCCGTACAATGAGCAGTTCTTC. It encodes CASSFAGGPYNEQFF. Together with reference TRBV7-2 and TRBJ2-1, the CDR3 gives the full variable domain: GAGVSQSPSNKVTEKGKDVELRCDPISGHTALYWYRQSLGQGLEFLIYFQGNSAPDKSGLPSDRFSAERTGGSVSTLTIQRTQQEDSAVYLCASSFAGGPYNEQFFGPGTRLTVL.